This TCR beta chain was documented in a study of control samples from healthy donors and cancer patients. Profiled with immunoSEQ multiplex PCR; TCRdb holds only in-frame clones, not every one. The sample shows more than 100,000 clones, around 92% of them seen only once. CDR3 length: 16 amino acids. From germline, CDR1 is SEHNR and CDR2 FQNEAQ (reference sequence). After removal of 4 bases from V and 0 bases from J, the junction contained 6 bases not matched to a gene. The receptor was isolated from a man aged 50-60 years with head and neck cancer. The V and J genes are TRBV7-9 and TRBJ2-7, with 10 bases identical to TRBD2. Sequences were obtained from PBMCs. DNA of the CDR3: TGTGCCAGCAGCTCTACGACTAGCGGGTTCTCCTACGAGCAGTACTTC. The encoded protein is CASSSTTSGFSYEQYF.